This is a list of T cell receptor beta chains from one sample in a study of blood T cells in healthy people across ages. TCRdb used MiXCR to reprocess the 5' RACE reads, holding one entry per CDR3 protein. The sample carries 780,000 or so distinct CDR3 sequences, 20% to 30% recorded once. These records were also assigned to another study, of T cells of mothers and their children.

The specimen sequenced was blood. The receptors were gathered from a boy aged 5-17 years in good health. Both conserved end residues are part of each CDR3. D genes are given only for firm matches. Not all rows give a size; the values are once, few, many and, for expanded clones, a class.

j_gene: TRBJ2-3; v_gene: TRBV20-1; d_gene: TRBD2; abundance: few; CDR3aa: CSARDRGASGSVDTQYF; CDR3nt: TGCAGTGCTAGAGACCGAGGAGCTAGCGGGAGTGTAGATACGCAGTATTTT
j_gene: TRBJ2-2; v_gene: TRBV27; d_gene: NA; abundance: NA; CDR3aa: CASSGQYSGELFF; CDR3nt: TGTGCCAGCAGCGGACAGTATTCCGGGGAGCTGTTTTTT
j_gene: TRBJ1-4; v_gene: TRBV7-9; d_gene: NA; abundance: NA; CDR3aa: CASSLVYDGEKLFF; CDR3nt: TGTGCCAGCAGCTTGGTTTACGACGGTGAAAAACTGTTTTTT
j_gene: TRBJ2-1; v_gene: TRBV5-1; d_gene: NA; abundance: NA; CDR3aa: CASSRGINEQFF; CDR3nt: TGCGCCAGCAGCCGGGGGATCAATGAGCAGTTCTTC
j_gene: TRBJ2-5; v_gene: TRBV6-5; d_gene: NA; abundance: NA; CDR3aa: CASSEQVQETQYF; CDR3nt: TGTGCCAGCTCGGAGCAGGTCCAAGAGACCCAGTACTTC
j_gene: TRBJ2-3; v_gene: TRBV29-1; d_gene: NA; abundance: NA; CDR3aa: CSVSSVPITDTQYF; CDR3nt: TGCAGCGTTTCTTCAGTGCCCATCACAGATACGCAGTATTTT
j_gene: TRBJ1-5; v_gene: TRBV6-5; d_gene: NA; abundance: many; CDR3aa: CASSSAAGVQPQHF; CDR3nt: TGTGCCAGCAGTTCGGCCGCGGGTGTTCAGCCCCAGCATTTT
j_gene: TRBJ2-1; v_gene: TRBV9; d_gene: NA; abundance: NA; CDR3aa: CASSVSAGRRGTKYNEQFF; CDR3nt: TGTGCCAGCAGCGTTTCGGCAGGCCGGAGAGGGACCAAATACAATGAGCAGTTCTTC
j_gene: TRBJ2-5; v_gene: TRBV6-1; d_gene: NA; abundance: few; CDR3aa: CASGATPGPQLETQYF; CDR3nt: TGTGCCAGCGGAGCCACCCCGGGACCCCAGCTGGAGACCCAGTACTTC
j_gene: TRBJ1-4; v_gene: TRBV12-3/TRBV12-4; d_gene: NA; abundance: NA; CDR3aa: CASSSTHRVRNEKLFF; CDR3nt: TGTGCCAGCAGTTCTACCCACAGGGTCAGAAATGAAAAACTGTTTTTT
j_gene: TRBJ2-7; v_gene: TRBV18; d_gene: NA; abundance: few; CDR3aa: CASSPLQGLSYEQYF; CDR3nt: TGTGCCAGCTCACCACTCCAGGGCCTCTCCTACGAGCAGTACTTC
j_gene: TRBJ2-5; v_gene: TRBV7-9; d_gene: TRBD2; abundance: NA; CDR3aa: CASSYGGGGETQYF; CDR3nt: TGTGCCAGCAGCTACGGAGGCGGGGGGGAGACCCAGTACTTC
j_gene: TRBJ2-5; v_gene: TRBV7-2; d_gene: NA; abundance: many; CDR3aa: CASSQGLGETQYF; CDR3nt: TGTGCCAGCAGCCAGGGCCTGGGGGAGACCCAGTACTTC
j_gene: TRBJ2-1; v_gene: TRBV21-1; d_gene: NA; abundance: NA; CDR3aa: CASSKGDSPTPSYNEQFF; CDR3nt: TGTGCCAGCAGCAAAGGCGATAGCCCGACCCCCTCCTACAATGAGCAGTTCTTC
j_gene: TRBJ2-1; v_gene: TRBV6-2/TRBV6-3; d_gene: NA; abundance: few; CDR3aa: CASSYSWNEQFF; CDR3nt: TGTGCCAGCAGTTACTCTTGGAATGAGCAGTTCTTC
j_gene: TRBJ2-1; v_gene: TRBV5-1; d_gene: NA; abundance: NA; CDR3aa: CASRDNPGALGEQFF; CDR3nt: TGCGCCAGCAGAGATAACCCAGGGGCATTAGGTGAGCAGTTCTTC
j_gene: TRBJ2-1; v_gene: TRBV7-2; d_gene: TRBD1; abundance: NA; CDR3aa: CASSQEDRTYNEQFF; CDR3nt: TGTGCCAGCAGTCAGGAGGACAGGACGTACAATGAGCAGTTCTTC
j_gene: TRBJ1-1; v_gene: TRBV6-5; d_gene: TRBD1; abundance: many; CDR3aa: CASRGQGPNTEAFF; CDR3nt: TGTGCCAGCAGGGGACAGGGTCCCAACACTGAAGCTTTCTTT
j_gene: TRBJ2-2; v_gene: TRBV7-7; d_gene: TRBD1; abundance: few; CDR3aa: CASRRDSRTGELFF; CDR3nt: TGTGCTAGCAGAAGGGACAGTCGCACCGGGGAGCTGTTTTTT
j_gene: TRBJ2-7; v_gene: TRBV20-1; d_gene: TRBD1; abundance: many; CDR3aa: CSARGTGVTYEQYF; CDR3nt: TGCAGTGCTAGAGGGACAGGGGTTACCTACGAGCAGTACTTC
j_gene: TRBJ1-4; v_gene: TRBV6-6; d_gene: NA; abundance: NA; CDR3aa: CASSGGSEKLFF; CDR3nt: TGTGCCAGCTCCGGGGGCAGTGAAAAACTGTTTTTT
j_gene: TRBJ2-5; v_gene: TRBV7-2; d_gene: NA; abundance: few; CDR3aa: CASSRRTGWETQYF; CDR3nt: TGTGCCAGCAGCCGCCGGACGGGATGGGAGACCCAGTACTTC
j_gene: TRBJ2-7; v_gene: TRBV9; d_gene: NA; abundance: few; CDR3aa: CASSGRGGLEQYF; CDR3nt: TGTGCCAGCAGCGGGAGGGGAGGACTCGAGCAGTACTTC
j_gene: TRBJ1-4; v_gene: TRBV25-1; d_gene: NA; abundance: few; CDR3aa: CASSATRGVGEKLFF; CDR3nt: TGTGCCAGCAGTGCTACGCGGGGGGTTGGGGAAAAACTGTTTTTT
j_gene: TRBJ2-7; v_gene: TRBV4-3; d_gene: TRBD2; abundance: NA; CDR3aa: CASSLLAGGPAAYEQYF; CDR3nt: TGCGCCAGCAGCCTACTAGCGGGGGGGCCCGCGGCCTACGAGCAGTACTTC
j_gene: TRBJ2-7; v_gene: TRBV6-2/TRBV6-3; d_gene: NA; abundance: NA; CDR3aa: CASSSEFPEQYF; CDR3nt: TGTGCCAGCAGTTCGGAATTTCCCGAGCAGTACTTC
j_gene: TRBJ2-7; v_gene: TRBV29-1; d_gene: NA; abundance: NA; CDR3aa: CSVGGTNTYEQYF; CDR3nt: TGCAGCGTTGGTGGGACCAATACCTACGAGCAGTACTTC
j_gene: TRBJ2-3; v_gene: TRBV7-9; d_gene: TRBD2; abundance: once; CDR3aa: CASSPSGRVLDTQYF; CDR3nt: TGTGCCAGCAGCCCGAGCGGGAGGGTTTTGGATACGCAGTATTTT
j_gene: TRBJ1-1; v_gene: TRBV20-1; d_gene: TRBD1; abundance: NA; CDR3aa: CSVVQGAQITEAFF; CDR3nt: TGCAGTGTCGTACAGGGGGCGCAGATCACTGAAGCTTTCTTT
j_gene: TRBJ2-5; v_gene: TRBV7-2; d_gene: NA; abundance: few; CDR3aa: CASSLTSRQETQYF; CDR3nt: TGTGCCAGCAGCTTAACGTCCAGACAAGAGACCCAGTACTTC
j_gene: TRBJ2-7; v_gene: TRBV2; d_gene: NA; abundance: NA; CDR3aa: CASSEGFLAYEQYF; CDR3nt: TGTGCCAGCAGTGAGGGCTTTTTGGCCTACGAGCAGTACTTC
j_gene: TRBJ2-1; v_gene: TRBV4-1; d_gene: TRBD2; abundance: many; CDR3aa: CASSQSRGEQFF; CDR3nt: TGCGCCAGCAGCCAATCGCGGGGGGAGCAGTTCTTC
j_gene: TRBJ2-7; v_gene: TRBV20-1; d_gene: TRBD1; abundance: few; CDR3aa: CSAETGVHEQYF; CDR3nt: TGCAGTGCTGAGACAGGGGTGCACGAGCAGTACTTC
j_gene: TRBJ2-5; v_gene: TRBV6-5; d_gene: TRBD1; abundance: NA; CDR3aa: CASRRDRGAQQYF; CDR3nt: TGTGCCAGCAGACGGGACAGGGGTGCCCAGCAGTACTTC
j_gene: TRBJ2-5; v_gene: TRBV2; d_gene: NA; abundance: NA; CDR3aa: CASSEAFRRQETQYF; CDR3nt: TGTGCCAGCAGTGAAGCTTTTAGACGTCAAGAGACCCAGTACTTC
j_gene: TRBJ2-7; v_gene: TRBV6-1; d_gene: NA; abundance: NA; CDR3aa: CASRKTGSSYEQYF; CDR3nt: TGTGCCAGCAGGAAGACCGGGAGCTCCTACGAGCAGTACTTC
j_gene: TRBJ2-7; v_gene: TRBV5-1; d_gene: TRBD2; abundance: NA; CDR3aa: CASSLLADNYEQYF; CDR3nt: TGCGCCAGCAGCCTACTAGCGGACAACTACGAGCAGTACTTC
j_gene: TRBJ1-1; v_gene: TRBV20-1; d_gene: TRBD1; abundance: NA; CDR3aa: CSARVFGQGNTEAFF; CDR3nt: TGCAGTGCTAGAGTCTTTGGACAGGGGAACACTGAAGCTTTCTTT
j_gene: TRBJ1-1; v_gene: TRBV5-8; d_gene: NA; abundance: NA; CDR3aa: CASSVTDDMNTEAFF; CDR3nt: TGTGCCAGCAGCGTGACTGATGATATGAACACTGAAGCTTTCTTT
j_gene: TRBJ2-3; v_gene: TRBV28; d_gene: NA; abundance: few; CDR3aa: CASSRGQAEGIGTQYF; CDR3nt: TGTGCCAGCAGTCGCGGACAGGCGGAGGGTATCGGTACGCAGTATTTT
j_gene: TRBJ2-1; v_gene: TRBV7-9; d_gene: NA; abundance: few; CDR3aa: CASKGGLSSYNEQFF; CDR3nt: TGTGCCAGCAAGGGGGGACTTAGCTCCTACAATGAGCAGTTCTTC
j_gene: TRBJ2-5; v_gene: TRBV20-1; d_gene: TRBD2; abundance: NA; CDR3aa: CSARDFLGSGTSFETQYF; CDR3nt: TGCAGTGCTAGAGATTTTTTAGGTAGCGGGACGTCATTCGAGACCCAGTACTTC
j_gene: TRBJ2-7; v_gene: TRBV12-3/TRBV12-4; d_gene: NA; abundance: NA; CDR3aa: CASGSGASYEQYF; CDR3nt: TGTGCCAGCGGATCCGGGGCCTCCTACGAGCAGTACTTC
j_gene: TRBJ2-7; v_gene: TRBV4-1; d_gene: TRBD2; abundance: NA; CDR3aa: CASSQLAGGISYEQYF; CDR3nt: TGCGCCAGCAGCCAGCTAGCGGGAGGGATCTCCTACGAGCAGTACTTC
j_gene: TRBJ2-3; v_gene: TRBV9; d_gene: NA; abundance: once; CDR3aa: CASSVGGADMQYF; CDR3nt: TGTGCCAGCAGCGTAGGCGGCGCAGATATGCAGTATTTT
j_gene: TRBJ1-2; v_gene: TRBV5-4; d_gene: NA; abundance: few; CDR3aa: CASSFRGANNGYTF; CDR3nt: TGTGCCAGCAGCTTCAGAGGAGCCAACAATGGCTACACCTTC
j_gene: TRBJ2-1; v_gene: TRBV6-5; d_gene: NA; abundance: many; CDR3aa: CASSLGAEQFF; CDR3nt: TGTGCCAGCAGCCTCGGGGCAGAGCAGTTCTTC
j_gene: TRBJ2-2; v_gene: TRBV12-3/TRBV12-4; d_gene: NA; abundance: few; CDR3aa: CASSPTATGELFF; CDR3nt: TGTGCCAGCAGCCCCACAGCAACCGGGGAGCTGTTTTTT
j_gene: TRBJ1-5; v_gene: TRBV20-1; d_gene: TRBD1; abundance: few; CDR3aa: CSASTGYDQPQHF; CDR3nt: TGCAGTGCTTCGACAGGGTACGATCAGCCCCAGCATTTT
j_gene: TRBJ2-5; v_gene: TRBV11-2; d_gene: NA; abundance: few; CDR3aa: CASSLVSVETQYF; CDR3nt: TGTGCCAGCAGCTTAGTTTCGGTGGAGACCCAGTACTTC
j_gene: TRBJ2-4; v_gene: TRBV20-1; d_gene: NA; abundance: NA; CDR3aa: CSATYSGGSNIQYF; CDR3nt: TGCAGTGCCACCTACTCGGGCGGTTCTAACATTCAGTACTTC
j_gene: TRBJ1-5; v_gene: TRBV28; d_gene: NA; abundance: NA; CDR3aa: CASSLLKGGQPQHF; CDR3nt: TGTGCCAGCAGTTTATTGAAGGGAGGTCAGCCCCAGCATTTT
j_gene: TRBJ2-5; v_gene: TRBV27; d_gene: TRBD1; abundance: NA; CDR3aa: CASSLGPGQGAWNEETQYF; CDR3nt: TGTGCCAGCAGTTTAGGCCCGGGACAGGGGGCTTGGAATGAAGAGACCCAGTACTTC